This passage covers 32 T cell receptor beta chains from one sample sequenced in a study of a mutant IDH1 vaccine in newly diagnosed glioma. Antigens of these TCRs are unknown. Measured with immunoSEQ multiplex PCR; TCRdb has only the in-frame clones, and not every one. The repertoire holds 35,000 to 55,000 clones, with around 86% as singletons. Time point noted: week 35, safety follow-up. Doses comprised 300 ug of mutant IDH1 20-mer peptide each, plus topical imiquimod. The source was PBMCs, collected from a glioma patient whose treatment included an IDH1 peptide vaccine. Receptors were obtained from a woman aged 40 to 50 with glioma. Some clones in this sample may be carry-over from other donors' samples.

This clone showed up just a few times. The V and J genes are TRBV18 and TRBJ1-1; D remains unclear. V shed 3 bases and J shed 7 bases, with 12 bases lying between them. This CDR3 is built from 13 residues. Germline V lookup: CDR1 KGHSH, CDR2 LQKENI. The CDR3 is CASSPALEHEAFF. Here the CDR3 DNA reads TGTGCCAGCTCACCGGCACTCGAACATGAAGCTTTCTTT.

Written as DNA, the CDR3 is TGTGCCAGCAGCCACCTACTCGTTAAGCGGGAGACTGGGGCCAACGTCCTGACTTTC. This codes for CASSHLLVKRETGANVLTF. The chain is built from TRBV4-2 and TRBJ2-6, with 8 nucleotides matching TRBD2. Germline lookup yields CDR1 LGHNA and CDR2 YNFKEQ. CDR3 length equals 19 residues. Unmatched junction bases numbered 12, after V lost 3 bases and J lost 2 bases.

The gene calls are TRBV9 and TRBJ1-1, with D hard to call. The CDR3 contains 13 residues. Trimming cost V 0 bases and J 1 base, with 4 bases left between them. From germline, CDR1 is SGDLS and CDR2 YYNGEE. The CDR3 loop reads CASSVVTNTEAFF. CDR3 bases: TGTGCCAGCAGCGTAGTGACGAACACTGAAGCTTTCTTT.

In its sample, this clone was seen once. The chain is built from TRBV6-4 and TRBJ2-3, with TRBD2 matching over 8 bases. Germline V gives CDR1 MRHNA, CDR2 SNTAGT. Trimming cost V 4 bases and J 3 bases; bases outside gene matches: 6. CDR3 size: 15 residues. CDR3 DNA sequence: TGTGCCAGCAGTGCCCTAGCGGGTGGGACAGATACGCAGTATTTT. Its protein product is CASSALAGGTDTQYF.

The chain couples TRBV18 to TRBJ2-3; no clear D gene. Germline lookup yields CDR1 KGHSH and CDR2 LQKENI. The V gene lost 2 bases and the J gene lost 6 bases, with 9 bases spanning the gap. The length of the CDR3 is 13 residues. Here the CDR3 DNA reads TGTGCCAGCTCACCAAACACTGTGGATACGCAGTATTTT. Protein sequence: CASSPNTVDTQYF.

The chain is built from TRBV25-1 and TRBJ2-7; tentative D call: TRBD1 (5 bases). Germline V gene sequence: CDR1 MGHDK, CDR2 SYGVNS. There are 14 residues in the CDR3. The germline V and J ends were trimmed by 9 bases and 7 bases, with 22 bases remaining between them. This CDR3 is CASTHDSSFREQYF. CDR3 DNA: TGTGCCAGTACTCACGACAGTTCTTTCCGGGAGCAGTACTTC.

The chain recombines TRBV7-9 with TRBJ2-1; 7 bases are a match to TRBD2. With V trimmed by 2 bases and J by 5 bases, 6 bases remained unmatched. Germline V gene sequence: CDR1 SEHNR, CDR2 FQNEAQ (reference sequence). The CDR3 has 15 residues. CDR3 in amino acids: CASSLYRGDNNEQFF. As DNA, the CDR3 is TGTGCCAGCAGCTTATACCGGGGGGATAACAATGAGCAGTTCTTC.

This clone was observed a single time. The CDR3: CASSPTVAGAYEQYF. Here the CDR3 DNA reads TGTGCCAGCAGCCCCACGGTGGCAGGCGCCTACGAGCAGTACTTC. This rearrangement joins TRBV7-8 to TRBJ2-7; unclear D gene. Trimming left V 5 bases short and J 2 bases short, with 16 bases between. The germline V gene encodes CDR1 SGHVS and CDR2 FQNEAQ. The CDR3 consists of 15 residues.

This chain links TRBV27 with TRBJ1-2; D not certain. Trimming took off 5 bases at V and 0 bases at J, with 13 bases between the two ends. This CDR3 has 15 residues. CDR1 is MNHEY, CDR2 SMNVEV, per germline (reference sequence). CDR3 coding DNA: TGTGCCAGCAGTAGGGCAGTGGGCCCTAACTATGGCTACACCTTC. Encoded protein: CASSRAVGPNYGYTF.

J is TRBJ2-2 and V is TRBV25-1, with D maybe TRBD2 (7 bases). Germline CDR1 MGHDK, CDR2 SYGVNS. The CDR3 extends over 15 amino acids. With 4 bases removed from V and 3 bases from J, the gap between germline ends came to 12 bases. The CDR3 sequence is CASSVGGADTGELFF. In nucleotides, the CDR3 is TGTGCCAGCAGTGTGGGGGGGGCCGACACCGGGGAGCTGTTTTTT.

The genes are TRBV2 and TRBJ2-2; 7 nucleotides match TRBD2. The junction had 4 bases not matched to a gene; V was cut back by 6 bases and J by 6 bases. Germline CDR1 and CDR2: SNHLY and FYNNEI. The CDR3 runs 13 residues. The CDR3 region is CASRRLAAGELFF. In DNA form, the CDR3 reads TGTGCCAGCAGGAGGCTAGCGGCCGGGGAGCTGTTTTTT.

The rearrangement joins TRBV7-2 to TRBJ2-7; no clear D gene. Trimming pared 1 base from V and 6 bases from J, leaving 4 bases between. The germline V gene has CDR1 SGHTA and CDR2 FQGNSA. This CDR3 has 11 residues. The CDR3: CASSLGLEQYF. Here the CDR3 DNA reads TGTGCCAGCAGCTTAGGACTCGAGCAGTACTTC.

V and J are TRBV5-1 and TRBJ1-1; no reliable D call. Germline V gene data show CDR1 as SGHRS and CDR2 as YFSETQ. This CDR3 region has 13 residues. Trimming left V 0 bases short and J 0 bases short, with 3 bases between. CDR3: CASSLVMNTEAFF. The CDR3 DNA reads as TGCGCCAGCAGCTTGGTAATGAACACTGAAGCTTTCTTT.

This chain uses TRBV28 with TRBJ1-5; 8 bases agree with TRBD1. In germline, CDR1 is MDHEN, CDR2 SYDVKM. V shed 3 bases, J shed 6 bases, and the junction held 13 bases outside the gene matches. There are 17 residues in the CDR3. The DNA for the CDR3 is TGTGCCAGCAGTTTGGGATACCTTTCAGGGGGCCGTCAGCCCCAGCATTTT. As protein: CASSLGYLSGGRQPQHF.

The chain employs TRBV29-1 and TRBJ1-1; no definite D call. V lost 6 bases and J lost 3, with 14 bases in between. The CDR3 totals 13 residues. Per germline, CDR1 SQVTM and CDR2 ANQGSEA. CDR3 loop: CSVLVREDTEAFF. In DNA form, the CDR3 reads TGCAGCGTCTTAGTGAGGGAGGACACTGAAGCTTTCTTT.

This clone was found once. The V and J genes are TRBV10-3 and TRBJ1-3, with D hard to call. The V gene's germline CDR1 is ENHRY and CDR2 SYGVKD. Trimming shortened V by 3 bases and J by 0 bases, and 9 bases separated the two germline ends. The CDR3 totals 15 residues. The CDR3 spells CAISETKPSGNTIYF. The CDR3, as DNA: TGTGCCATCAGTGAAACCAAACCCTCTGGAAACACCATATATTTT.

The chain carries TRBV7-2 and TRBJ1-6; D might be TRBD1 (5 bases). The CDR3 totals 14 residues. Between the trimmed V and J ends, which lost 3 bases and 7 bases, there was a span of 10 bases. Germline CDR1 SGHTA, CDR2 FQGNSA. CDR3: CASSFGGDNSPLHF. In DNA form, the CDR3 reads TGTGCCAGCAGCTTCGGAGGGGACAATTCACCCCTCCACTTT.

CDR3 in DNA: TGTGCCAGCAGTTTTAGAGGGTACTCCTACGAGCAGTACTTC. Encoded protein: CASSFRGYSYEQYF. This chain joins TRBV27 and TRBJ2-7; tentative D call: TRBD2 (5 bases). Germline V gives CDR1 MNHEY, CDR2 SMNVEV (reference sequence). The ends were cut back, 3 bases at V and 0 bases at J, with 9 bases in the middle. CDR3 length equals 14 residues.

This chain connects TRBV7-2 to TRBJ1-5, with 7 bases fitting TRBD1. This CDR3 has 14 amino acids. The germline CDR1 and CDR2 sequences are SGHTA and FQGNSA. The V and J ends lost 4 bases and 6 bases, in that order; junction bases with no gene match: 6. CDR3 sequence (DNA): TGTGCCAGCAGCTCGGGACAGCTCGTTCAGCCCCAGCATTTT. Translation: CASSSGQLVQPQHF.

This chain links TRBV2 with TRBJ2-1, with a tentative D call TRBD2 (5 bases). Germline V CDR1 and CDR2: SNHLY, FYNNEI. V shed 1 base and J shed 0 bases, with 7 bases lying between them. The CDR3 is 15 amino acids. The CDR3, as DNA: TGTGCCAGCAGTGAAGGGAGCGGCTCCTACAATGAGCAGTTCTTC. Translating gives CASSEGSGSYNEQFF.

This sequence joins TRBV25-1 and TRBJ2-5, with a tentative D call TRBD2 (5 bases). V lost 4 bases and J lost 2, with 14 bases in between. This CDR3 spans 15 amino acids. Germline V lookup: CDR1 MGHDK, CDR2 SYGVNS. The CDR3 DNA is TGTGCCAGCAGTGCCAATGAGGAGCGGCAAGAGACCCAGTACTTC. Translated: CASSANEERQETQYF. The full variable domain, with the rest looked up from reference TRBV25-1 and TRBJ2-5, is EADIYQTPRYLVIGTGKKITLECSQTMGHDKMYWYQQDPGMELHLIHYSYGVNSTEKGDLSSESTVSRIRTEHFPLTLESARPSHTSQYLCASSANEERQETQYFGPGTRLLVL.

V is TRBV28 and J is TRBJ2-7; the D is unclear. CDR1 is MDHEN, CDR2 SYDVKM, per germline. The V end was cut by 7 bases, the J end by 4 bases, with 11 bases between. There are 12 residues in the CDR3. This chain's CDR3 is CASTAGRYEQYF. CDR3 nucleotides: TGTGCCAGCACCGCCGGAAGATACGAGCAGTACTTC.

CDR3 nucleotides: TGTGCCAGCAGTTTACCAGGGGATGCCGAGCAGTACTTC. It translates to CASSLPGDAEQYF. The gene calls are TRBV28 and TRBJ2-7, with D possibly matching TRBD1 (6 bases). The germline CDR1 and CDR2 sequences are MDHEN and SYDVKM. The V gene lost 2 bases and the J gene lost 6 bases, with 11 bases spanning the gap. This CDR3 is built from 13 residues.

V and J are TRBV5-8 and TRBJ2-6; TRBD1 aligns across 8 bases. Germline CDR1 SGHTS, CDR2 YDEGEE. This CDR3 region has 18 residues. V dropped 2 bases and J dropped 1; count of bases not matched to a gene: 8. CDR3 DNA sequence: TGTGCCAGCAGCTTTAACAGGGGGTCCAATTCTGGGGCCAACGTCCTGACTTTC. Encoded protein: CASSFNRGSNSGANVLTF.

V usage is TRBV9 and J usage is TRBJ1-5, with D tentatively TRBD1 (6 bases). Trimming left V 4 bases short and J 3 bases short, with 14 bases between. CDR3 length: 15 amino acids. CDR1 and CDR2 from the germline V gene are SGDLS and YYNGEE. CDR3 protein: CASSLYGQPNQPQHF. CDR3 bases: TGTGCCAGCAGCCTCTACGGACAGCCCAATCAGCCCCAGCATTTT.

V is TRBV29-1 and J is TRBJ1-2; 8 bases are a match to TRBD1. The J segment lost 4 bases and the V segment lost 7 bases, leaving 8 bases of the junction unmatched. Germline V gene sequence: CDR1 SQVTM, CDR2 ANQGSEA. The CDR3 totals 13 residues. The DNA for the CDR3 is TGCAGCGCCTTGCAGGGGGCGGCCTATGGCTACACCTTC. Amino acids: CSALQGAAYGYTF.

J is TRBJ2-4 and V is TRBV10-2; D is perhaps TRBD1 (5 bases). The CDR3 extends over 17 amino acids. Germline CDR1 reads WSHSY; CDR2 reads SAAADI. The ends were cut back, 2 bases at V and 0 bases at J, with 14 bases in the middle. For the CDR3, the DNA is TGCGCCAGCAGTGAGCCCCACACAGGTCTAGCCAAAAACATTCAGTACTTC. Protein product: CASSEPHTGLAKNIQYF.

The CDR3 nucleotides are TGTGCCAGCAGGCCGACAGCACTTAATCAGCCCCAGCATTTT. Protein: CASRPTALNQPQHF. The V and J genes are TRBV2 and TRBJ1-5, with D possibly being TRBD1 (5 bases). Germline CDR1 reads SNHLY; CDR2 reads FYNNEI. V lost 6 bases to trimming and J lost 4 bases, with 13 bases between them. The CDR3 runs to 14 residues.

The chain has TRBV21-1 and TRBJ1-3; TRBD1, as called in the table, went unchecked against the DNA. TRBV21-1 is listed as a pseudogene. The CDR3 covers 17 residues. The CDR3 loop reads CASSESPTTGSGNTIYF. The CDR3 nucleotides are TGTGCCAGCAGCGAAAGCCCTACGACAGGCTCTGGAAACACCATATATTTT.

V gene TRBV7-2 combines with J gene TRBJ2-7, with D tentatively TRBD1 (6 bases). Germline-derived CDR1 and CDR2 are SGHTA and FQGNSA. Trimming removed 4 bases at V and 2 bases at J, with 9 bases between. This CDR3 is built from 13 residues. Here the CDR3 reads CASSSGQPYEQYF. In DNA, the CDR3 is TGTGCCAGCAGCTCCGGACAGCCCTACGAGCAGTACTTC.

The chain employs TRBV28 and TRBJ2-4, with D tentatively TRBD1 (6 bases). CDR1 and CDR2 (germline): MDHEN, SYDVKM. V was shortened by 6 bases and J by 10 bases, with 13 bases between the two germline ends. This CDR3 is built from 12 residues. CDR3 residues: CASSTSGTIQYF. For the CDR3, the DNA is TGTGCCAGCAGCACGAGTGGGACAATTCAGTACTTC.

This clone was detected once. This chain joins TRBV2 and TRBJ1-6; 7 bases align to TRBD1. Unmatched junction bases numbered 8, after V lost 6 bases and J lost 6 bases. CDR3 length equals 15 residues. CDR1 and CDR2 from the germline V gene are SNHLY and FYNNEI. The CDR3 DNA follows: TGTGCCAGCAGCAATACCCGGGACAGTAATTCACCCCTCCACTTT. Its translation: CASSNTRDSNSPLHF.